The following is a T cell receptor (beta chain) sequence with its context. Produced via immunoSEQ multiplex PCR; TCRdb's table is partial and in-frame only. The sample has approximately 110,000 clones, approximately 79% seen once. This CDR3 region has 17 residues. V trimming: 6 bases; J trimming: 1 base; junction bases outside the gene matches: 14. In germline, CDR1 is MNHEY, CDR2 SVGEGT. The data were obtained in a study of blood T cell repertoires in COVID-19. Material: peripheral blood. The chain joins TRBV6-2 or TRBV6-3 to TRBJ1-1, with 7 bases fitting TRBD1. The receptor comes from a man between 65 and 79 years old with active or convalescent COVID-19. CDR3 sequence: CASSPRTGGITNTEAFF. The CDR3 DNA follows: TGTGCCAGCAGCCCTCGGACAGGAGGTATTACGAACACTGAAGCTTTCTTT.